The source of this T cell receptor (beta chain) is a study of CD8+CD57+ T cells in acquired aplastic anemia. Findings and limits, study-wide: No significant patient-versus-control difference appeared in CD8+ Simpson's diversity.

Points on this clonotype: Its antigen is still unknown.

An expansion of CD8+CD57+ cells by flow cytometry had been shown in patients chosen for sequencing. With V trimmed by 5 bases and J by 5 bases, 11 bases remained unmatched. This CDR3 spans 15 amino acids. CDR1 is LGHNA, CDR2 YSLEER, per germline. Profiling that covered TCR beta VDJ and CDR3 relied on genomic DNA as its template. In TCRdb, the reads were re-called with MiXCR into one record per CDR3 protein. Among some 200,000 distinct CDR3 sequences listed, under 55% were seen once. The V and J genes are TRBV4-3 and TRBJ2-7; 8 bases fit TRBD1. The sample taken for sequencing was sorted CD4+, CD8+, or CD8+CD57+ T cells (not recorded which) from PBMCs. The clonotype originates from a human donor with aplastic anemia. The CDR3 here is CASSATGADRDEQYF. The CDR3 DNA reads as TGCGCCAGCAGCGCGACAGGGGCGGACAGGGACGAGCAGTACTTC.